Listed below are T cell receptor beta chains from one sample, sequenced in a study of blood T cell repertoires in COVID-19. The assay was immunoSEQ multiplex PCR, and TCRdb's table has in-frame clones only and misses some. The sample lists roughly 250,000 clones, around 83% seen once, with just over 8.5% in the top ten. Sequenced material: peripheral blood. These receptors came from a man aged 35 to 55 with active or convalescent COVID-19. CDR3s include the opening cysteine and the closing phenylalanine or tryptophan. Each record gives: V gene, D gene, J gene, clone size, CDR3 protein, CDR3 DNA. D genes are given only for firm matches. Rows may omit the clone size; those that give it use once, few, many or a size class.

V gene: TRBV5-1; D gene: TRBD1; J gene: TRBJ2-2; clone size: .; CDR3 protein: CASSESQGKEGELFF; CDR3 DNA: TGCGCCAGCAGCGAATCACAGGGGAAGGAGGGGGAGCTGTTTTTT
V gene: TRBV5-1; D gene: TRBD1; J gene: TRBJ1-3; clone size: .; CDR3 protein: CASSPRTGTGNTIYF; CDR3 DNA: TGCGCCAGCAGCCCTAGGACAGGGACTGGAAACACCATATATTTT
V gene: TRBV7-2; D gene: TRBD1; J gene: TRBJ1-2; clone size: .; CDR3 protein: CASSSGTGKYGYTF; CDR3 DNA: TGTGCCAGCAGCAGCGGGACAGGGAAATATGGCTACACCTTC
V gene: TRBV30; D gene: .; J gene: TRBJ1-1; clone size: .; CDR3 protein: CAWSSYKNTEAFF; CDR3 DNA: TGTGCCTGGAGTAGTTACAAGAACACTGAAGCTTTCTTT
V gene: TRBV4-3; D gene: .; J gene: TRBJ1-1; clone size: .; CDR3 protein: CASSQDPELNTEAFF; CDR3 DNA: TGCGCCAGCAGCCAAGATCCAGAACTGAACACTGAAGCTTTCTTT
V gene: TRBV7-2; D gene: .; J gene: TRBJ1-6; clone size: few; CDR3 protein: CASSPTAGRLDNSPLHF; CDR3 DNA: TGTGCCAGCAGCCCGACAGCAGGGCGGCTAGATAATTCACCCCTCCACTTT
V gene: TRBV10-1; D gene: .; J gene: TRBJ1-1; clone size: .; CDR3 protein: CASLLTPQGTMNTEAFF; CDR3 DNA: TGCGCCAGCCTTCTCACCCCCCAGGGTACTATGAACACTGAAGCTTTCTTT
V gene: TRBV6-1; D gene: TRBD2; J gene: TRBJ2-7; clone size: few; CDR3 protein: CASSVTSGNPPLEQYF; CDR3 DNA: TGTGCCAGCAGTGTGACTAGCGGGAACCCTCCTTTGGAGCAGTACTTC
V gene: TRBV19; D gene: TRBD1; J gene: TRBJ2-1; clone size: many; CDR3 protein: CASLKTGAYNEQFF; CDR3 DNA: TGTGCCAGTTTAAAGACAGGGGCGTACAATGAGCAGTTCTTC
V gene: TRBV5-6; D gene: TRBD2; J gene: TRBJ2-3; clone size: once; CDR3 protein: CASSLGSSGSADTQYF; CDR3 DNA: TGTGCCAGCAGCTTGGGGTCTAGCGGGAGCGCGGATACGCAGTATTTT
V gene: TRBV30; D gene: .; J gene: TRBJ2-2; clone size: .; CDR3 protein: CAWRTKRPGELFF; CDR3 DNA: TGTGCCTGGAGGACCAAGCGTCCCGGGGAGCTGTTTTTT
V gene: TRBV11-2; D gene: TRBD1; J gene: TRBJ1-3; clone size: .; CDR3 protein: CASSLIQGASGNTIYF; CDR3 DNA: TGTGCCAGCAGCTTGATCCAGGGGGCCTCTGGAAACACCATATATTTT
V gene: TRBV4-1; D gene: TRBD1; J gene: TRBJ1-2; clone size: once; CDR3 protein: CASSQDPGGYGYTF; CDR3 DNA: TGCGCCAGCAGCCAAGATCCAGGGGGGTATGGCTACACCTTC
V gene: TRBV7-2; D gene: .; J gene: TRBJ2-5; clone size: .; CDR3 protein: CASSLAGPPQETQYF; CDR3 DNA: TGTGCCAGCAGCTTAGCGGGGCCGCCCCAAGAGACCCAGTACTTC
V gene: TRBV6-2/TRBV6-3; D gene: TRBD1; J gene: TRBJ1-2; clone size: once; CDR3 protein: CASSYPQGASYGYTF; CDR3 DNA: TGTGCCAGCAGTTACCCACAGGGGGCAAGTTATGGCTACACCTTC
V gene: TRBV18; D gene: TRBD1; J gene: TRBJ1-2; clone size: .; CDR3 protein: CASSPDRTGGEEDGYTF; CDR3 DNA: TGTGCCAGCTCCCCGGATCGGACAGGGGGTGAGGAGGATGGCTACACCTTC
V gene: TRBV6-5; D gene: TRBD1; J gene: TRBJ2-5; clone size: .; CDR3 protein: CASGGTGEDGETQYF; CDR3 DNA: TGTGCCAGTGGGGGGACAGGAGAGGATGGTGAGACCCAGTACTTC
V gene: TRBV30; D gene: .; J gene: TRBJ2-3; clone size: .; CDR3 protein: CAWSGGQLSTDTQYF; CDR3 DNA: TGTGCCTGGTCAGGTGGTCAGTTAAGCACAGATACGCAGTATTTT
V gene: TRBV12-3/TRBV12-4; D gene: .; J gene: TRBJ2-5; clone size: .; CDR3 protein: CASSFQGRATQYF; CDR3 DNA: TGTGCCAGCAGTTTTCAGGGGCGAGCGACCCAGTACTTC
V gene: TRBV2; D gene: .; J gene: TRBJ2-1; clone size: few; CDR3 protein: CASTSQSYNEQFF; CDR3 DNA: TGTGCCAGCACTTCTCAGTCCTACAATGAGCAGTTCTTC
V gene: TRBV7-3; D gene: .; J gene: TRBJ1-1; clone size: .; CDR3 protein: CASSISSSATEAFF; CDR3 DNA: TGTGCCAGCAGCATCTCCTCGAGCGCCACTGAAGCTTTCTTT
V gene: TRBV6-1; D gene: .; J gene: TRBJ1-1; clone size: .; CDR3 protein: CASSEIARGLVTNTEAFF; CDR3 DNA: TGTGCCAGCAGTGAAATCGCTAGGGGTTTAGTGACGAACACTGAAGCTTTCTTT
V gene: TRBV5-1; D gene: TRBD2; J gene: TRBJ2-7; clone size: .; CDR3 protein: CASSITSGAYYEQYF; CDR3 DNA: TGCGCCAGCAGCATCACTAGCGGGGCCTACTACGAGCAGTACTTC
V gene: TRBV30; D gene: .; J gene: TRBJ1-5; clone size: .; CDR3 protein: CAWSFGSGENQPQHF; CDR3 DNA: TGTGCCTGGAGCTTCGGTTCAGGGGAAAATCAGCCCCAGCATTTT
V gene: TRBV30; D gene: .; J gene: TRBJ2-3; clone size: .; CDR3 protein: CAWSVGGTDTQYF; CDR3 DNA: TGTGCCTGGAGCGTTGGGGGGACAGATACGCAGTATTTT
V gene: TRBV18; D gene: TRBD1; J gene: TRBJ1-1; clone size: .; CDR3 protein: CASSRTGAKAFF; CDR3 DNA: TGTGCCAGCTCTCGGACAGGGGCGAAAGCTTTCTTT
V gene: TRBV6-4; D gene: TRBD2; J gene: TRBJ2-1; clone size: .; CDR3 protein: CASSERTSGRTNEQFF; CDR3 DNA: TGTGCCAGCAGTGAAAGGACTAGCGGGAGGACCAATGAGCAGTTCTTC
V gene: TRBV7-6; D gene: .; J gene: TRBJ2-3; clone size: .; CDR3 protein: CASSSRRDWNTDTQYF; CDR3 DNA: TGTGCCAGCAGTTCCCGCCGGGACTGGAACACAGATACGCAGTATTTT
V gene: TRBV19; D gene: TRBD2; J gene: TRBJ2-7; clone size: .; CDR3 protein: CASSSGTSGTYEQYF; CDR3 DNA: TGTGCCAGTAGTTCGGGGACTAGCGGAACCTACGAGCAGTACTTC
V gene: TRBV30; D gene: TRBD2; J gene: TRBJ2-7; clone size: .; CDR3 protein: CASGGGGF; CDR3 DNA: TGTGCCAGCGGGGGGGGCGGCTTC
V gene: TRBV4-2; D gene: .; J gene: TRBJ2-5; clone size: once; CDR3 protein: CASSLFTGQETQYF; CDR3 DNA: TGTGCCAGCAGCCTATTTACCGGCCAAGAGACCCAGTACTTC
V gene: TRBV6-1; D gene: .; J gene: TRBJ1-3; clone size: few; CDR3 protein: CASSEGPGRNTIYF; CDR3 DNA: TGTGCCAGCAGTGAAGGGCCAGGGAGAAACACCATATATTTT
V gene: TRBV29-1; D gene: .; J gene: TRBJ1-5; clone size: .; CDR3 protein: CSVVEGNQPQHF; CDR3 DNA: TGCAGCGTTGTGGAGGGAAATCAGCCCCAGCATTTT
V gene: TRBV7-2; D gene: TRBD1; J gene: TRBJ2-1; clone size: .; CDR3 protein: CASSSRQGANYNEQFF; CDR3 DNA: TGTGCCAGCAGCTCTAGACAGGGGGCCAACTACAATGAGCAGTTCTTC
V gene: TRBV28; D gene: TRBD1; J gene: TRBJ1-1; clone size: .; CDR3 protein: CASRAGTVNTEAFF; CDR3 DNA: TGTGCCAGCAGGGCCGGGACAGTGAACACTGAAGCTTTCTTT
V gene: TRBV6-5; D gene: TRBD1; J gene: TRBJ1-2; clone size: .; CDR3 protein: CASSYSTGGDGYTF; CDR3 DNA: TGTGCCAGCAGTTACTCCACAGGGGGTGATGGCTACACCTTC
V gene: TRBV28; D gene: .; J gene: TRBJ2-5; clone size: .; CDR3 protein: CASSFMETQYF; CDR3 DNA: TGTGCCAGCAGTTTTATGGAGACCCAGTACTTC
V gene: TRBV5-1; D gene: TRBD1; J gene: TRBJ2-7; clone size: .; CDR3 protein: CASSSGQGGLYEQYF; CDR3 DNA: TGCGCCAGCAGCTCCGGACAGGGGGGTTTGTACGAGCAGTACTTC
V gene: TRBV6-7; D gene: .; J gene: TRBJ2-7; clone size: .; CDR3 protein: CAAGAEDYEQYF; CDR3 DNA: TGTGCCGCGGGGGCGGAGGACTACGAGCAGTACTTC